Listed here are 11 T cell receptor beta chains from one sample, sequenced in a study of vaccination effects on CD4 cells after COVID-19. Antigen-specific CD4+ T cells expanded by the ViraFEST assay with viral peptide pools were then sequenced. A roughly 10-day culture period preceded the isolation of CD4+ T cells. The healthy vaccine recipients, who had no prior SARS-CoV-2 infection, showed negative nucleocapsid antibodies. The method was immunoSEQ multiplex PCR; TCRdb's version includes in-frame clones alone and lacks a portion of them. Of approximately 28,000 clones listed, about 70% are singletons. These receptors' antigens are unknown. The sequences come from CD4+ T cells from PBMCs cultured with HCoV-NL63 spike peptides, collected before COVID-19 vaccination. The source is a human donor who received a COVID-19 vaccine.

V is TRBV2 and J is TRBJ2-5; 10 bases match TRBD1. Germline CDR1 reads SNHLY; CDR2 reads FYNNEI. V shed 3 bases and J 5 bases; nucleotides not matched to a gene: 12. The CDR3 loop spans 17 amino acids. Written as DNA, the CDR3 is TGTGCCAGCAGTGATCTCCGTTGGGACAGGGGCCTGGAGACCCAGTACTTC. It encodes CASSDLRWDRGLETQYF.

This rearrangement joins TRBV27 to TRBJ2-3; D not certain. V was cut by 6 bases and J by 4 bases, with 17 bases left in between. CDR3 length equals 15 residues. The germline V gene encodes CDR1 MNHEY and CDR2 SMNVEV (reference sequence). The CDR3 is CASSYEAPYSDTQYF. The CDR3 DNA follows: TGTGCCAGCAGCTACGAGGCCCCCTATTCAGATACGCAGTATTTT.

The V gene is TRBV7-9, the J gene TRBJ1-2, with TRBD1 identical over 7 bases. After removal of 3 bases from V and 7 bases from J, the junction contained 5 bases not matched to a gene. The V gene's germline CDR1 is SEHNR and CDR2 FQNEAQ (reference sequence). CDR3 length: 13 residues. In DNA form, the CDR3 reads TGTGCCAGCAGCTTGGAGACAGGGTCTGGCTACACCTTC. Protein sequence: CASSLETGSGYTF.

V is TRBV3-1 (or the pseudogene TRBV3-2) and J is TRBJ2-7; either TRBD1 or TRBD2 may fit D (5 bases each). The CDR3 covers 14 residues. CDR1 is LGHDT, CDR2 YNNKEL, per germline (reference sequence). Trimming pared 7 bases from V and 4 bases from J, leaving 17 bases between. CDR3 in amino acids: CASKLAVGDYEQYF. CDR3 sequence (DNA): TGTGCCAGCAAGCTGGCGGTGGGGGATTACGAGCAGTACTTC.

The gene calls are TRBV10-3 and TRBJ2-1, with D tentatively TRBD2 (5 bases). V was pared by 4 bases and J by 7 bases, with 5 bases between. Looked up from germline, CDR1 is ENHRY and CDR2 is SYGVKD. The CDR3 has 11 amino acids. The CDR3 spells CAISAGNEQFF. The CDR3 nucleotides are TGTGCCATCAGTGCGGGGAATGAGCAGTTCTTC.

This clone has only a few counts. The V gene is TRBV3-1 (or the pseudogene TRBV3-2), the J gene TRBJ1-1, with D uncertain. V lost 1 base to trimming and J lost 1 base, with 7 bases between them. CDR3 length: 14 amino acids. Per germline, CDR1 LGHDT and CDR2 YNNKEL (reference sequence). In nucleotides, the CDR3 is TGTGCCAGCAGCCAAGTTGAGGGGAACACTGAAGCTTTCTTT. Protein sequence: CASSQVEGNTEAFF.

This chain uses TRBV19 with TRBJ1-4; the D gene is possibly TRBD1 (6 bases). The CDR3 extends over 14 amino acids. Germline V gives CDR1 LNHDA, CDR2 SQIVND (reference sequence). V was clipped by 3 bases and J by 6 bases, with 11 bases between them. The CDR3 coding sequence is TGTGCCAGTAGTATCGGGGGGCCGGATGAAAAACTGTTTTTT. Its protein product is CASSIGGPDEKLFF.

In the case of this clone: Other DNA sequences in the sample encode the same CDR3. This chain's CDR3 is CASSLAAGGTEAFF. In DNA, the CDR3 is TGCGCCAGCAGCTTAGCAGCCGGGGGCACTGAAGCTTTCTTT. The rearrangement uses TRBV5-1 and TRBJ1-1; a possible D gene is TRBD1 (5 bases). Germline V gene data show CDR1 as SGHRS and CDR2 as YFSETQ. V was pared by 2 bases and J by 4 bases, with 12 bases between. The CDR3 spans 14 residues.

This clone was recorded only once. The V and J genes are TRBV21-1 and TRBJ2-1; the table calls TRBD2, which could not be checked here. TRBV21-1 is marked as a pseudogene. The CDR3 contains 15 residues. CDR3 DNA sequence: TGTGCCAGCAGCACTAGCGGGAGGGCCCCCAATGAGCAGTTCTTC. The encoded protein is CASSTSGRAPNEQFF.

On this clone itself: The junction does not match germline at one end; this may be a read error. The J gene is TRBJ1-5, the V gene TRBV7-7; D gene unclear. This CDR3 region has 14 residues. The germline V gene encodes CDR1 SSHAT and CDR2 FNYEAQ (reference sequence). The CDR3 reads CASSPFFGPQPQHF. As DNA, the CDR3 is TGTGCTAGCAGCCCTTTTTTTGGTCCTCAGCCCCAGCATTTT.

In this sample, this clone turned up a few times. This rearrangement joins TRBV27 to TRBJ1-2; D uncertain. This CDR3 contains 13 residues. The V and J ends lost 0 bases and 1 base respectively, with 3 bases between them. Germline V lookup: CDR1 MNHEY, CDR2 SMNVEV (reference sequence). The CDR3 coding sequence is TGTGCCAGCAGTTTATCGCATAACTATGGCTACACCTTC. Translating gives CASSLSHNYGYTF.